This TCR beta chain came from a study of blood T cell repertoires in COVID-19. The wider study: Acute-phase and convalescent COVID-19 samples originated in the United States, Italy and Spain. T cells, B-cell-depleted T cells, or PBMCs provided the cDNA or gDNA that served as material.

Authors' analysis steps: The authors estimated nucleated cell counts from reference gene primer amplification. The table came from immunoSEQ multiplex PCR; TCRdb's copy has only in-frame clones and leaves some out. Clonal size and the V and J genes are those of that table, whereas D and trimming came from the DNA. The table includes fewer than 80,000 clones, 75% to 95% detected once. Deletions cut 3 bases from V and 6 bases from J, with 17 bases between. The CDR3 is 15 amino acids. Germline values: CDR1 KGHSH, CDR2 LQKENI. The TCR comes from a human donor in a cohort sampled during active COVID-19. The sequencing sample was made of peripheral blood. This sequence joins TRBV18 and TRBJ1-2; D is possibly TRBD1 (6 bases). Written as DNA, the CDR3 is TGTGCCAGCTCACCCCCCTCAGGGGACCGGAATGGCTACACCTTC. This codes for CASSPPSGDRNGYTF. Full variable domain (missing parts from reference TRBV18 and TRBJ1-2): NAGVMQNPRHLVRRRGQEARLRCSPMKGHSHVYWYRQLPEEGLKFMVYLQKENIIDESGMPKERFSAEFPKEGPSILRIQQVVRGDSAAYFCASSPPSGDRNGYTFGSGTRLTVV.